The rows below give T cell receptor beta chains drawn from one sample of a study of Ad26.COV2.S vaccination and SARS-CoV-2 variants. Method: immunoSEQ multiplex PCR; TCRdb's copy keeps in-frame clones and lacks some. The sample lists about 430,000 clones, 75% to 95% occurring once. The material sequenced was peripheral blood, taken in a trial of Ad26.COV2.S vaccine versus placebo. These receptors came from a person between 18 and 65 years old who received the Ad26.COV2.S COVID-19 vaccine or a placebo. CDR3s include the opening cysteine and the closing phenylalanine or tryptophan. Each record gives: D gene, V gene, CDR3 protein. D genes are given only for firm matches.

d_gene: -; v_gene: TRBV3-1/TRBV3-2; CDR3aa: CASSHPGVKLGGYTF
d_gene: TRBD2; v_gene: TRBV5-5; CDR3aa: CASSLVLAVSYNEQFF
d_gene: -; v_gene: TRBV13; CDR3aa: CASSFQGTYEQYF
d_gene: -; v_gene: TRBV9; CDR3aa: CASSNRDINTGELFF
d_gene: -; v_gene: TRBV28; CDR3aa: CASSQGGNTEAFF
d_gene: -; v_gene: TRBV7-9; CDR3aa: CASRPPGEYNSPLHF
d_gene: -; v_gene: TRBV19; CDR3aa: CASSINAHPSYEQYF
d_gene: TRBD2; v_gene: TRBV5-4; CDR3aa: CASTLGLSGRPQTDTQYF
d_gene: -; v_gene: TRBV4-2; CDR3aa: CASSQDAGRNTEAFF
d_gene: -; v_gene: TRBV7-9; CDR3aa: CASSLITGGNGYTF
d_gene: -; v_gene: TRBV10-3; CDR3aa: CAISESRRSRGSTDTQYF
d_gene: TRBD2; v_gene: TRBV6-2/TRBV6-3; CDR3aa: CASSQSLAGYTGELFF
d_gene: -; v_gene: TRBV6-5; CDR3aa: CASSYSAGAYNSPLHF
d_gene: -; v_gene: TRBV19; CDR3aa: CASSIRQHSNQPQHF
d_gene: -; v_gene: TRBV6-5; CDR3aa: CASSPGDEQFF
d_gene: -; v_gene: TRBV2; CDR3aa: CASSLRGQFF
d_gene: -; v_gene: TRBV11-2; CDR3aa: CASSLGGSRETQYF
d_gene: TRBD2; v_gene: TRBV9; CDR3aa: CASSVAGTSGMDEQFF
d_gene: -; v_gene: TRBV5-4; CDR3aa: CASSLFVGEETQYF
d_gene: -; v_gene: TRBV6-4; CDR3aa: CASSVSADNFYNEQFF
d_gene: -; v_gene: TRBV6-1; CDR3aa: CASSEGYPYEQYF
d_gene: -; v_gene: TRBV19; CDR3aa: CASSIFRSSYNEQFF
d_gene: -; v_gene: TRBV7-3; CDR3aa: CASSPYIEQRTPNTGELFF
d_gene: TRBD1; v_gene: TRBV19; CDR3aa: CASSHAGQGTSGNTIYF
d_gene: TRBD1; v_gene: TRBV29-1; CDR3aa: CSVELQGDEAFF
d_gene: -; v_gene: TRBV7-9; CDR3aa: CASSLTHTEAFF
d_gene: -; v_gene: TRBV12-3/TRBV12-4; CDR3aa: CASRQGSYNEQFF
d_gene: -; v_gene: TRBV4-3; CDR3aa: CASSQERLVRAGELFF
d_gene: -; v_gene: TRBV9; CDR3aa: CASSVAPQETQYF
d_gene: TRBD1; v_gene: TRBV7-9; CDR3aa: CASSQDRLLGYTF
d_gene: -; v_gene: TRBV3-1/TRBV3-2; CDR3aa: CASSQVDFPYEQYF
d_gene: -; v_gene: TRBV30; CDR3aa: CAGTRTGELFF
d_gene: -; v_gene: TRBV2; CDR3aa: CASSERPYYGYTF
d_gene: TRBD1; v_gene: TRBV7-9; CDR3aa: CASRTGTGTISGGYTF
d_gene: -; v_gene: TRBV21-1; CDR3aa: CASSNKVTSGDEQYF
d_gene: -; v_gene: TRBV6-6; CDR3aa: CASTWRGTDTQYF
d_gene: -; v_gene: TRBV18; CDR3aa: CASSPRQVYNEQFF
d_gene: TRBD2; v_gene: TRBV9; CDR3aa: CASSVVSGRYNEQFF
d_gene: TRBD1; v_gene: TRBV28; CDR3aa: CASSLPRTGAYNEQFF
d_gene: -; v_gene: TRBV11-2; CDR3aa: CASSFFEGKGSPLHF
d_gene: -; v_gene: TRBV7-2; CDR3aa: CASSLAPQSQPQHF
d_gene: -; v_gene: TRBV3-1/TRBV3-2; CDR3aa: CASSLPSRTRSSYEQYF
d_gene: -; v_gene: TRBV7-9; CDR3aa: CASSLQNSPLHF
d_gene: TRBD2; v_gene: TRBV9; CDR3aa: CASSKTSGRASETQYF
d_gene: TRBD2; v_gene: TRBV19; CDR3aa: CASSRFIAGGGNTQYF
d_gene: -; v_gene: TRBV4-3; CDR3aa: CASSQDSRQLGTEAFF
d_gene: -; v_gene: TRBV5-4; CDR3aa: CASSSDSHNEQFF
d_gene: -; v_gene: TRBV19; CDR3aa: CASSYGGQHSNQPQHF
d_gene: -; v_gene: TRBV6-5; CDR3aa: CASSPTREFYNEQFF
d_gene: -; v_gene: TRBV5-6; CDR3aa: CASSLRRVVNDGYTF